The 20 T cell receptor beta chains given below trace back to one sample, sequenced in a study of blood T cells in healthy people across ages. Together with a sample-barcoded 5' primer, a J-beta primer mix was included in a second PCR lasting roughly 6 to 12 cycles. MiXCR was run by TCRdb on the 5' RACE reads, yielding one entry per CDR3 protein. The sample yields around 780,000 distinct CDR3 sequences, more than 25% seen once. The sample was also reused in another study, on T cells of mothers and their children.

The sample comprised blood. The receptors shown here come from a boy younger than 18 in good health.

This clonotype was recorded at least ten times. This chain uses TRBV6-2 or TRBV6-3 with TRBJ1-4; D remains ambiguous. The CDR3 has 11 residues. The germline gives CDR1 MNHEY, CDR2 SVGEGT. Between the trimmed V and J ends, which lost 2 bases and 7 bases, there was a span of 2 bases. CDR3 residues: CASSYGEKLFF. In nucleotides, the CDR3 is TGTGCCAGCAGTTACGGTGAAAAACTGTTTTTT.

The genes are TRBV12-3 or TRBV12-4 and TRBJ1-1; D ambiguous. V was trimmed by 5 bases and J by 2 bases, leaving 12 bases between them. The length of the CDR3 is 14 residues. CDR3 sequence: CASSLESRNTEAFF. CDR3 bases: TGTGCCAGCAGTCTAGAAAGCCGAAACACTGAAGCTTTCTTT.

This clonotype occurred a few times. V is TRBV6-5 and J is TRBJ2-5, with D possibly being TRBD1 (7 bases). CDR3 length: 13 residues. Trimming took 6 bases from V and 5 from J, leaving 13 bases between them. CDR1 and CDR2 (germline): MNHEY, SVGAGI. The CDR3: CASSQGGTETQYF. The CDR3 DNA follows: TGTGCCAGCAGCCAGGGGGGTACGGAGACCCAGTACTTC.

In this sample, this clonotype turned up a few times. The chain joins TRBV6-5 to TRBJ2-2; D uncertain. Looked up from germline, CDR1 is MNHEY and CDR2 is SVGAGI. The CDR3 has 13 residues. V was cut by 3 bases and J by 1 base, with 3 bases left in between. The CDR3 reads CASSYLNTGELFF. The CDR3 DNA reads as TGTGCCAGCAGTTATTTGAACACCGGGGAGCTGTTTTTT.

The genes are TRBV14 and TRBJ1-2; D possibly corresponds to TRBD1 (6 bases). V was cut by 1 base and J by 7 bases, with 13 bases left in between. The CDR3 is made up of 14 amino acids. CDR1 is SGHDN and CDR2 is FVKESK in the germline V gene. The CDR3 region is CASSQGTALAGYTF. In DNA form, the CDR3 reads TGTGCCAGCAGCCAAGGGACAGCCTTAGCTGGCTACACCTTC.

This clonotype has just a few counts. The CDR3 here is CAWGGLNEKLFF. The CDR3 nucleotides read TGTGCCTGGGGAGGACTTAATGAAAAACTGTTTTTT. The chain recombines TRBV30 with TRBJ1-4; no reliable D call. Germline V gives CDR1 GTSNPN, CDR2 SVGIG (reference sequence). CDR3 length: 12 residues. V lost 5 bases and J lost 4, with 8 bases in between.

CDR3 nucleotide sequence: TGCGCCAGCAGCCCTCGGACTCTCCGGGAGGCCCAGTACTTC. Translating gives CASSPRTLREAQYF. V and J are TRBV5-1 and TRBJ2-5, with 7 bases lining up with TRBD2. V shed 4 bases and J 9 bases; nucleotides not matched to a gene: 12. The germline CDR1 and CDR2 sequences are SGHRS and YFSETQ. The CDR3 has 14 amino acids.

The genes are TRBV29-1 and TRBJ1-2; D gene uncertain. The germline V gene encodes CDR1 SQVTM and CDR2 ANQGSEA. V lost 7 bases and J lost 0, with 9 bases in between. CDR3 length: 12 amino acids. The CDR3 DNA sequence: TGCAGCGCAGGCCGCTCTAACTATGGCTACACCTTC. Protein sequence: CSAGRSNYGYTF.

Only one count was recorded for this clonotype. This chain links TRBV5-1 with TRBJ2-7; 8 positions match TRBD1. Trimming removed 4 bases from V and 0 bases from J; junction bases left unmatched: 6. The CDR3 contains 15 residues. Per the germline V gene, CDR1 is SGHRS and CDR2 is YFSETQ. The CDR3 DNA follows: TGCGCCAGCAGCCCCTTGACAGGGGTCTCCTACGAGCAGTACTTC. Protein product: CASSPLTGVSYEQYF.

The rearrangement uses TRBV19 and TRBJ1-2; possibly TRBD1 for D (5 bases). The CDR3 has 11 residues. The germline CDR1 and CDR2 sequences are LNHDA and SQIVND (reference sequence). V was trimmed by 7 bases and J by 6 bases, leaving 9 bases between them. This chain's CDR3 is CASTWGNGYTF. DNA of the CDR3: TGTGCCAGTACGTGGGGGAATGGCTACACCTTC.

This clonotype was counted ten times or more. The chain joins TRBV7-2 to TRBJ2-5, with D hard to call. Per the germline V gene, CDR1 is SGHTA and CDR2 is FQGNSA. Trimming took 0 bases from V and 0 from J, leaving 8 bases between them. This CDR3 is 15 amino acids long. This chain's CDR3 is CASSLASGYQETQYF. The DNA of the CDR3 is TGTGCCAGCAGCTTAGCCTCCGGGTACCAAGAGACCCAGTACTTC.

The chain is built from TRBV20-1 and TRBJ2-7; tentatively, D is TRBD2 (6 bases). Trimming removed 6 bases from V and 6 bases from J, with 21 bases in between. The CDR3 loop spans 14 amino acids. CDR1 and CDR2 (germline): DFQATT, SNEGSKA (reference sequence). CDR3 sequence: CSARGAGRTSEQYF. The CDR3 nucleotides are TGCAGTGCCCGCGGGGCAGGGCGCACATCCGAGCAGTACTTC.

This clonotype was found a few times. The chain combines TRBV25-1 with TRBJ1-2, with TRBD1 as a possible D gene (5 bases). CDR3 length equals 13 residues. The ends were cut back, 8 bases at V and 6 bases at J, with 16 bases in the middle. Germline V gene sequence: CDR1 MGHDK, CDR2 SYGVNS. Here the CDR3 reads CASGQDRRDGYTF. The CDR3 DNA follows: TGTGCCAGCGGACAAGACCGGCGAGATGGCTACACCTTC.

Only a few counts were recorded for this clonotype. The chain employs TRBV29-1 and TRBJ2-5; 10 bases are shared with TRBD2. The CDR3 length is 18 residues. V dropped 3 bases and J dropped 4; count of bases not matched to a gene: 17. Germline V CDR1 and CDR2: SQVTM, ANQGSEA. The CDR3 spells CSVDAGLERGGPPETQYF. CDR3 DNA sequence: TGCAGCGTTGATGCGGGATTAGAGCGGGGGGGCCCCCCAGAGACCCAGTACTTC.

The chain recombines TRBV29-1 with TRBJ1-2, with D hard to call. CDR3 length: 11 residues. Germline assignment: CDR1 SQVTM and CDR2 ANQGSEA. V gave up 0 bases and J gave up 4 bases, with 3 bases separating them. The CDR3 protein is CSVEESYGYTF. CDR3 coding DNA: TGCAGCGTTGAAGAAAGCTATGGCTACACCTTC.

The chain employs TRBV18 and TRBJ2-5; 10 nucleotides match TRBD2. The tail of the sequence fits TRBJ2-1 better, so the J call may be wrong. There are 14 residues in the CDR3. CDR1 is KGHSH and CDR2 is LQKENI in the germline V gene. Written as DNA, the CDR3 is TGTGCCAGCTCGCCGGGACTAGCGTTCGATGAGCAGTTCTTC. Residues: CASSPGLAFDEQFF.

This clonotype was detected many times. The chain links TRBV29-1 to TRBJ2-7; 16 nucleotides align to TRBD2. Per germline, CDR1 SQVTM and CDR2 ANQGSEA. Trimming removed 6 bases from V and 6 bases from J; junction bases left unmatched: 5. There are 14 residues in the CDR3. The CDR3 DNA reads TGCAGCGTGGGACTAGCGGGGGGGTCGCGCGAGCAGTACTTC. This codes for CSVGLAGGSREQYF.

This clonotype occurred a few times. The CDR3 DNA reads TGTGCCAGCAGCTTATTCGGGGGGTCCGACGAGCAGTACTTC. Amino acid sequence: CASSLFGGSDEQYF. V usage is TRBV7-9 and J usage is TRBJ2-7, with 7 bases fitting TRBD2. This CDR3 has 14 residues. V was clipped by 2 bases and J by 5 bases; unmatched bases: 6. CDR1 and CDR2 (germline): SEHNR, FQNEAQ (reference sequence).

This clonotype was seen more than once but under ten times. The rearrangement uses TRBV2 and TRBJ2-5; D remains unclear. CDR1 SNHLY and CDR2 FYNNEI come from the germline V gene. V lost 7 bases to trimming and J lost 5 bases, with 8 bases between them. The CDR3 has 11 amino acids. The CDR3 loop is CASTGSETQYF. The CDR3 region has the DNA TGTGCCAGCACAGGTTCGGAGACCCAGTACTTC.

In this sample, this clonotype turned up a few times. The chain couples TRBV5-5 to TRBJ2-5, with 7 positions matching TRBD1. There are 14 residues in the CDR3. Germline assignment: CDR1 SGHKS and CDR2 YYEKEE (reference sequence). V lost 1 base to trimming and J lost 4 bases; unmatched junction nucleotides: 4. The CDR3 reads CASSLTQGRETQYF. As DNA, the CDR3 is TGTGCCAGCAGCTTGACACAGGGGCGAGAGACCCAGTACTTC.